This TCR beta chain was found in a study of shared clonotypes between healthy human individuals. General observations from the study: Roughly 4.6% of naive CD4 clonotypes were common to several donors.

Replicate PCRs for sorted subsets used 200 to 250 ng DNA; this equaled about 30,000 T cell genomes. Original processing notes: Junction-only immunoSEQ sequences carried no quality scores, so filtering differed. Assay used: immunoSEQ multiplex PCR; TCRdb lists only in-frame clones, some missing. D and trimming come from the DNA, and the V and J calls and clone size come from that table. The table records over a million clones, 65% to 80% of them present only once. As to this clone: Its antigen is not known.

CDR3 length: 14 residues. Germline values: CDR1 MGHRA, CDR2 YSYEKL. The V segment lost 5 bases and the J segment 6 bases; nucleotides outside the gene matches: 5. The V and J genes are TRBV4-1 and TRBJ1-4; 8 bases align to TRBD1. Sequenced: memory CD4+ T cells sorted from blood. Subset of the sample: CD45RA-negative fraction. The TCR sequence derives from a man between 18 and 29 years old in good health. The CDR3 bases are TGCGCCAGCAGCTACGACAGGGGTGATGAAAAACTGTTTTTT. It translates to CASSYDRGDEKLFF.